Each of the 29 T cell receptor beta chains below was sequenced from the same sample in a study of molecular identifiers for immune sequencing clone quantification. Each CDR3 protein gets one entry after TCRdb re-called the PCR reads with MiXCR. The table lists about 630,000 distinct CDR3 sequences, 25% of them singletons. The sequenced sample consisted of naive CD8+ T cells from blood, with Jurkat cell RNA spiked in. Subset: FACS-sorted CD8+CD4-CCR7+CD45RA+ naive T cells. The receptors shown here come from a human donor in good health. Some libraries in this study had Jurkat cell RNA spiked in.

Details on this clonotype: Germline and junction disagree at one end, which may indicate a read error. This chain joins TRBV6-2 or TRBV6-3 and TRBJ1-5; D is perhaps TRBD1 (5 bases). Germline V CDR1 and CDR2: MNHEY, SVGEGT. This CDR3 is 15 amino acids long. CDR3 nucleotide sequence: TGTGCCCGCAGGACGACAGAATATAGCAATCCGCCCCAGCATTTT. It is translated as CARRTTEYSNPPQHF.

This sequence joins TRBV4-3 and TRBJ2-3; 11 nucleotides match TRBD2. CDR3 length equals 18 residues. V lost 2 bases, J lost 4 bases, and 11 bases stayed unmatched. In germline, CDR1 is LGHNA, CDR2 YSLEER. CDR3 protein: CASSQNLNSGGVADTQYF. DNA of the CDR3: TGCGCCAGCAGCCAAAACCTCAATAGCGGGGGGGTTGCAGATACGCAGTATTTT.

This clonotype has only a few counts. The chain is built from TRBV27 and TRBJ1-1; weak D call: TRBD1 (5 bases). V was clipped by 5 bases and J by 3 bases, with 19 bases between them. In germline, CDR1 is MNHEY, CDR2 SMNVEV (reference sequence). This CDR3 has 16 amino acids. CDR3: CASSPLWQGLDTEAFF. The CDR3 DNA follows: TGTGCCAGCAGTCCCCTTTGGCAGGGTTTGGACACTGAAGCTTTCTTT.

On this clonotype: It may be a read error: a sequence one base away is much more abundant. The gene calls are TRBV5-3 and TRBJ2-2; 7 bases match TRBD2. TRBV5-3 is sorted into the ORF group, with uncertain function. V lost 8 bases, J lost 6 bases, and 4 bases stayed unmatched. The CDR3 spans 12 residues. The CDR3 sequence is CASWGGAGELFF. The DNA of the CDR3 is TGTGCCAGCTGGGGGGGAGCCGGGGAGCTGTTTTTT.

This clonotype was found once. A much larger clonotype is one base distant, so this may be a read error. This sequence joins TRBV20-1 and TRBJ1-1, with 9 bases lining up with TRBD1. Looked up from germline, CDR1 is DFQATT and CDR2 is SNEGSKA (reference sequence). The CDR3 length is 14 residues. CDR3 coding DNA: TGCAGTGCTCGCCCGGACAGGGGAAACACTGAAGCTTACTTT. This gives the protein CSARPDRGNTEAYF.

Concerning this clonotype: At one end the junction does not follow the germline gene, possibly because of a read error. J is TRBJ2-5 and V is TRBV15, with 11 bases identical to TRBD2. CDR1 LNHNV and CDR2 YYDKDF come from the germline V gene (reference sequence). The CDR3 is made up of 16 amino acids. DNA for the CDR3: TGTGCCCCCAGCATAGGGACTAGCGGCCACGGGGAGCCCCAGTACTTC. It is translated as CAPSIGTSGHGEPQYF.

The table lists this clonotype with a few counts. The chain uses TRBV20-1 and TRBJ2-5, with 9 bases matching TRBD2. The CDR3 contains 15 residues. V was pared by 0 bases and J by 4 bases, with 6 bases of the junction left unmatched. In germline, CDR1 is DFQATT, CDR2 SNEGSKA (reference sequence). The CDR3 spells CSARDLSSGGETQYF. DNA for the CDR3: TGCAGTGCTAGAGATTTGAGTAGCGGGGGAGAGACCCAGTACTTC.

This clonotype was counted only a few times. The chain joins TRBV7-6 to TRBJ2-7; TRBD2 matches 12 bases. CDR3 length: 15 residues. Germline trimming cut 2 bases from V and 3 bases from J; bases unmatched to any gene: 2. From germline, CDR1 is SGHVS and CDR2 FNYEAQ. Here the CDR3 reads CASSLRLAGVYEQYF. The CDR3, as DNA: TGTGCCAGCAGCTTAAGACTAGCGGGAGTCTACGAGCAGTACTTC.

The chain employs TRBV25-1 and TRBJ2-7, with D hard to call. In germline, CDR1 is MGHDK, CDR2 SYGVNS. The length of the CDR3 is 13 residues. Trimming removed 4 bases from V and 2 bases from J, with 9 bases in between. In DNA, the CDR3 is TGTGCCAGCAGTGTTGGGAACGCCTACGAGCAGTACTTC. It is translated as CASSVGNAYEQYF.

This clonotype was seen many times. This chain connects TRBV4-1 to TRBJ2-3; D gene uncertain. CDR1 is MGHRA and CDR2 is YSYEKL in the germline V gene. CDR3 length equals 15 residues. Trimming shortened V by 1 base and J by 0 bases, and 8 bases separated the two germline ends. The CDR3 region is CASSQVTVSTDTQYF. The CDR3 DNA follows: TGCGCCAGCAGCCAAGTTACAGTCAGCACAGATACGCAGTATTTT.

This clonotype was picked up a small number of times. The rearrangement links TRBV19 to TRBJ1-2; possibly TRBD1 for D (6 bases). Germline values: CDR1 LNHDA, CDR2 SQIVND (reference sequence). CDR3 size: 15 residues. V dropped 3 bases and J dropped 0 bases, with 11 bases sitting between them. CDR3 nucleotides: TGTGCCAGTAGTATCCAGGGGCCCGCTAACTATGGCTACACCTTC. It translates to CASSIQGPANYGYTF.

This clonotype showed up many times. The chain combines TRBV7-2 with TRBJ2-7, with 14 bases identical to TRBD2. CDR1 and CDR2 from the germline V gene are SGHTA and FQGNSA. The CDR3 extends over 15 amino acids. V was clipped by 4 bases and J by 4 bases; unmatched bases: 3. CDR3 nucleotides: TGTGCCAGCAGCTCAGGACTAGCGGGAGGATACGAGCAGTACTTC. It yields the protein CASSSGLAGGYEQYF.

This clonotype occurred many times. This sequence joins TRBV20-1 and TRBJ2-7; 9 bases align to TRBD2. The CDR3 covers 16 residues. V shed 0 bases and J 5 bases; nucleotides not matched to a gene: 11. Looked up from germline, CDR1 is DFQATT and CDR2 is SNEGSKA (reference sequence). In DNA, the CDR3 is TGCAGTGCTAGAGACTTCTTGGGAGCGGGAGGAAACGAGCAGTACTTC. Its translation: CSARDFLGAGGNEQYF.

A remark on this clonotype: Because the CDR3 is missing its conserved closing phenylalanine or tryptophan, this is likely a read error. DNA of the CDR3: TGTGCCAGCAGCTTAGTGACTGGCGCCCGCAATGAGCAGTTCCTC. This translates into CASSLVTGARNEQFL. J is TRBJ2-1 and V is TRBV7-2; D unclear. This CDR3 has 15 amino acids. The germline gives CDR1 SGHTA, CDR2 FQGNSA. The ends were cut back, 1 base at V and 6 bases at J, with 13 bases in the middle.

The rearrangement uses TRBV27 and TRBJ1-6; no definite D call. Germline V lookup: CDR1 MNHEY, CDR2 SMNVEV (reference sequence). V was pared by 7 bases and J by 0 bases, with 7 bases between. CDR3 size: 14 residues. For the CDR3, the DNA is TGTGCCAGCATCTTGAGCTCCTATAATTCACCCCTCCACTTT. Translated, it gives CASILSSYNSPLHF.

As for this clonotype: The junction shows a germline mismatch at one end, possibly a read error. The gene calls are TRBV7-9 and TRBJ1-1, with D perhaps TRBD1 (6 bases). CDR1 and CDR2 from the germline V gene are SEHNR and FQNEAQ (reference sequence). The CDR3 has 14 residues. CDR3 in amino acids: CASSLGWGPTGAFF. CDR3 nucleotides: TGTGCCAGCAGCCTAGGATGGGGGCCGACTGGAGCTTTCTTT.

A note on this clonotype: A much larger clone sits a single nucleotide away, making a read error possible. The chain couples TRBV27 to TRBJ2-1, with TRBD2 matching over 8 bases. From germline, CDR1 is MNHEY and CDR2 SMNVEV (reference sequence). The CDR3 has 14 amino acids. In nucleotides, the CDR3 is TGTGCCAGCAGACTGCGGGGGGCCCCTTGGGAGCAGTCCTTC. Translated, it gives CASRLRGAPWEQSF.

This clonotype has a single count. A read error may be the cause here, since a much bigger clone is one base away. In nucleotides, the CDR3 is TGCGCCAGCAGGGGACCAGCGGACACAGATACGCAGTATTTT. Translation: CASRGPADTDTQYF. The rearrangement links TRBV10-2 to TRBJ2-3; perhaps D is TRBD1 or TRBD2 (5 bases each). The CDR3 contains 14 residues. Trimming took 6 bases from V and 2 from J, leaving 12 bases between them. Germline V gene data show CDR1 as WSHSY and CDR2 as SAAADI.

As concerns this clonotype: With a much larger clone just one base away, this may be a read error. The CDR3 DNA is TGTGCCAGCAGTTTACTTATTGGGAGTGCAGATACGCAGTATTTT. Amino acid sequence: CASSLLIGSADTQYF. The chain employs TRBV28 and TRBJ2-3; tentative D call: TRBD2 (5 bases). The length of the CDR3 is 15 residues. V was clipped by 2 bases and J by 4 bases, with 13 bases between them. Per the germline V gene, CDR1 is MDHEN and CDR2 is SYDVKM.

A note on this clonotype: One end of the junction fails to match germline, which may point to a read error. The DNA for the CDR3 is TGTTCCAGCAGCTTGAAGGGTTACAATGAGCAGTTCTTC. Encoded protein: CSSSLKGYNEQFF. The chain is built from TRBV5-6 and TRBJ2-1; D not resolved. This CDR3 region has 13 residues. Germline lookup yields CDR1 SGHDT and CDR2 YYEEEE. Combining the CDR3 with reference TRBV5-6 and TRBJ2-1 gives the whole variable domain DAGVTQSPTHLIKTRGQQVTLRCSPKSGHDTVSWYQQALGQGPQFIFQYYEEEERQRGNFPDRFSGHQFPNYSSELNVNALLLGDSALYLCSSSLKGYNEQFFGPGTRLTVL.

Worth noting for this clonotype: Here the CDR3 omits its conserved ending phenylalanine or tryptophan, so a read error is the likely source. Here the CDR3 reads CASSLTGFGNTIYL. CDR3 DNA sequence: TGTGCCAGCAGCCTGACAGGGTTCGGAAACACCATATATCTT. This chain links TRBV12-3 or TRBV12-4 with TRBJ1-3; the match to TRBD1 covers 7 bases. The length of the CDR3 is 14 residues. After removal of 6 bases from V and 4 bases from J, the junction contained 6 bases not matched to a gene.

This clonotype was recorded at least ten times. An end of the junction does not agree with germline; a read error may underlie this. As DNA, the CDR3 is TGCGCCAGCAGCCAGACAGTAAACACTGAAGCTTTCTTT. Residues: CASSQTVNTEAFF. The chain employs TRBV27 and TRBJ1-1, with D possibly being TRBD1 (5 bases). Per the germline V gene, CDR1 is MNHEY and CDR2 is SMNVEV (reference sequence). The CDR3 has 13 amino acids.

This clonotype was counted a single time. A junction boundary mismatches the germline segment, possibly from a read error. The rearrangement uses TRBV20-1 and TRBJ2-7; weak D call: TRBD1 (5 bases). The CDR3 runs 17 residues. Germline V lookup: CDR1 DFQATT, CDR2 SNEGSKA (reference sequence). In DNA, the CDR3 is TGCAGTGCTAACCCCCCTGTCCTAGACAGCCACCAAGCCGAGCAGTGCTTC. Protein sequence: CSANPPVLDSHQAEQCF.

This clonotype appeared many times. The genes are TRBV7-2 and TRBJ2-7; D not certain. V was cut by 1 base and J by 1 base, with 11 bases left in between. The CDR3 has 15 residues. The germline V gene encodes CDR1 SGHTA and CDR2 FQGNSA. CDR3 sequence: CASSLVTRSSYEQYF. Written as DNA, the CDR3 is TGTGCCAGCAGCTTAGTAACGCGTAGTTCCTACGAGCAGTACTTC.

In this sample, this clonotype turned up once. A clone one base away is much larger, so this may be a read error. The genes are TRBV7-6 and TRBJ1-1; D possibly corresponds to TRBD1 (5 bases). The V end lost 1 base, the J end lost 7 bases, and 10 bases lay between the germline ends. Germline V CDR1 and CDR2: SGHVS, FNYEAQ. The CDR3 is 13 residues long. In DNA form, the CDR3 reads TGTGCCAGCAGCTTAGGGGGCTGGGGTGAAGCTTTCTTT. Translating it yields CASSLGGWGEAFF.

This clonotype has at least ten counts. The chain recombines TRBV23-1 with TRBJ2-4, with 7 bases aligning to TRBD1. TRBV23-1 is treated as an ORF (open reading frame) with a function not yet certain. This CDR3 is built from 18 residues. Germline trimming cut 2 bases from V and 0 bases from J; bases unmatched to any gene: 10. The CDR3 is CASSQGGQRVLAKNIQYF. CDR3 nucleotide sequence: TGCGCCAGCAGTCAAGGGGGACAGAGAGTCTTAGCCAAAAACATTCAGTACTTC.

The V call is TRBV7-9, the J call TRBJ2-7, with TRBD2 identical over 11 bases. There are 19 residues in the CDR3. Germline assignment: CDR1 SEHNR and CDR2 FQNEAQ (reference sequence). The J segment lost 2 bases and the V segment lost 5 bases, leaving 17 bases of the junction unmatched. The CDR3 nucleotides read TGTGCCAGCAGCCCAACCGGGACTAGCGGAACCCGGGGGCCCTACGAGCAGTACTTC. Translation: CASSPTGTSGTRGPYEQYF. The variable domain in full, completed from reference TRBV7-9 and TRBJ2-7, reads DTGVSQNPRHKITKRGQNVTFRCDPISEHNRLYWYRQTLGQGPEFLTYFQNEAQLEKSRLLSDRFSAERPKGSFSTLEIQRTEQGDSAMYLCASSPTGTSGTRGPYEQYFGPGTRLTVT.

This clonotype was observed many times. The chain employs TRBV28 and TRBJ2-5; 14 positions match TRBD2. From germline, CDR1 is MDHEN and CDR2 SYDVKM. V shed 6 bases and J 2 bases; nucleotides not matched to a gene: 11. The CDR3 contains 18 residues. CDR3 amino acids: CASREPGLAGVPQETQYF. CDR3 coding DNA: TGTGCCAGCAGGGAGCCGGGACTAGCGGGAGTTCCTCAAGAGACCCAGTACTTC. Looking up the rest from reference TRBV28 and TRBJ2-5 gives the full variable domain: DVKVTQSSRYLVKRTGEKVFLECVQDMDHENMFWYRQDPGLGLRLIYFSYDVKMKEKGDIPEGYSVSREKKERFSLILESASTNQTSMYLCASREPGLAGVPQETQYFGPGTRLLVL.

The table lists this clonotype with a few counts. The chain joins TRBV27 to TRBJ2-7; TRBD1 matches at 10 bases. Trimming took 5 bases from V and 7 from J; bases not matched to a gene: 17. The CDR3 consists of 17 residues. Germline CDR1 and CDR2: MNHEY and SMNVEV (reference sequence). The CDR3: CASSLIPTSGTGDEQYF. The CDR3 DNA is TGTGCCAGCAGTCTCATACCCACGTCCGGGACAGGGGATGAGCAGTACTTC.